The 21 T cell receptor beta chains given below trace back to one sample, sequenced in a study of blood T cell repertoires in COVID-19. Repertoires were generated with immunoSEQ multiplex PCR, while TCRdb's copy carries only in-frame clones and drops some. The sample contains about 360,000 clones, around nine tenths of which appear only once. The sequenced sample was peripheral blood. These receptors were taken from a woman between 55 and 75 years old with COVID-19, enrolled during active disease.

The gene calls are TRBV7-9 and TRBJ2-5; 7 bases are a match to TRBD2. CDR1 and CDR2 from the germline V gene are SEHNR and FQNEAQ (reference sequence). Trimming at V came to 1 base and at J to 7 bases, leaving 12 bases not matched to a gene. This CDR3 is built from 16 residues. DNA of the CDR3: TGTGCCAGCAGCTTAGGGGAGGGACCCACTGCGGGGACCCAGTACTTC. It is translated as CASSLGEGPTAGTQYF.

The chain uses TRBV6-5 and TRBJ2-3, with D possibly being TRBD1 (5 bases). With 8 bases removed from V and 5 bases from J, the gap between germline ends came to 20 bases. Germline V CDR1 and CDR2: MNHEY, SVGAGI. The CDR3 totals 15 residues. CDR3 protein: CASGLRRQGEDTQYF. The CDR3 nucleotides are TGTGCCAGCGGCCTGAGAAGGCAAGGGGAAGATACGCAGTATTTT.

The chain carries TRBV7-2 and TRBJ1-4; the match to TRBD1 covers 9 bases. V shed 5 bases, J shed 5 bases, and the junction held 6 bases outside the gene matches. CDR1 and CDR2 from the germline V gene are SGHTA and FQGNSA. CDR3 length equals 15 residues. The CDR3 loop is CASSLYGTGNEKLFF. CDR3 in DNA: TGTGCCAGCAGCCTGTACGGGACAGGGAATGAAAAACTGTTTTTT.

The chain joins TRBV4-1 to TRBJ1-1, with D unresolved. The CDR3 has 16 amino acids. V lost 1 base to trimming and J lost 1 base, with 13 bases between them. Germline V gene data show CDR1 as MGHRA and CDR2 as YSYEKL. The CDR3 region is CASSQVSEPPNTEAFF. In DNA, the CDR3 is TGCGCCAGCAGCCAAGTGAGTGAACCGCCGAACACTGAAGCTTTCTTT.

The V call is TRBV10-2, the J call TRBJ1-1; 11 bases match TRBD1. Germline V gene data show CDR1 as WSHSY and CDR2 as SAAADI. This CDR3 has 16 residues. The junction had 10 bases not matched to a gene; V was cut back by 6 bases and J by 4 bases. DNA of the CDR3: TGCGCCAGCAGAAGCGGGACAGGGGGAGGCGGCACTGAAGCTTTCTTT. Residues: CASRSGTGGGGTEAFF.

The chain carries TRBV7-3 and TRBJ2-7; possibly TRBD2 for D (6 bases). The CDR3 is 15 amino acids. The V gene lost 5 bases and the J gene lost 7 bases, with 21 bases spanning the gap. Germline assignment: CDR1 SGHTA and CDR2 FQGTGA. For the CDR3, the DNA is TGTGCCAGCAGCCCCAGGGAGGCCCCCCCGGGGGAGCAGTACTTC. Translation: CASSPREAPPGEQYF.

The genes are TRBV5-1 and TRBJ2-5, with D tentatively TRBD1 (5 bases). Trimming cost V 9 bases and J 0 bases, with 12 bases left between them. This CDR3 spans 13 amino acids. CDR1 and CDR2 (germline): SGHRS, YFSETQ. The CDR3 is CATSDNDQETQYF. For the CDR3, the DNA is TGCGCCACGTCGGACAACGACCAAGAGACCCAGTACTTC.

V gene TRBV6-5 combines with J gene TRBJ1-1; possibly TRBD1 for D (5 bases). The ends were cut back, 6 bases at V and 4 bases at J, with 12 bases in the middle. From germline, CDR1 is MNHEY and CDR2 SVGAGI. The CDR3 runs to 13 residues. The CDR3 spells CASRMGGSTEAFF. As DNA, the CDR3 is TGTGCCAGCAGGATGGGGGGGAGCACTGAAGCTTTCTTT.

The rearrangement uses TRBV19 and TRBJ1-1, with TRBD1 identical over 7 bases. Germline trimming cut 3 bases from V and 0 bases from J; bases unmatched to any gene: 1. Per germline, CDR1 LNHDA and CDR2 SQIVND (reference sequence). This CDR3 has 14 amino acids. This CDR3 is CASSMGQMNTEAFF. The CDR3 nucleotides are TGTGCCAGTAGTATGGGACAGATGAACACTGAAGCTTTCTTT.

The genes are TRBV5-1 and TRBJ2-1; D is unclear. Germline values: CDR1 SGHRS, CDR2 YFSETQ. The CDR3 has 14 residues. V was trimmed by 0 bases and J by 3 bases, leaving 7 bases between them. CDR3 sequence reads: CASSLEIDYNEQFF. The DNA of the CDR3 is TGCGCCAGCAGCTTGGAAATAGACTACAATGAGCAGTTCTTC.

This clone has just one count. The genes are TRBV7-9 and TRBJ1-4; 9 positions match TRBD1. The CDR3 extends over 15 amino acids. J lost 8 bases, V lost 5 bases, and 9 bases had no gene match. CDR1 is SEHNR and CDR2 is FQNEAQ in the germline V gene (reference sequence). The CDR3, as DNA: TGTGCCAGCAGCCCCACAGGGGGCGCCGGGGAAAAACTGTTTTTT. Its protein product is CASSPTGGAGEKLFF. Filled out from reference TRBV7-9 and TRBJ1-4, the complete variable domain reads DTGVSQNPRHKITKRGQNVTFRCDPISEHNRLYWYRQTLGQGPEFLTYFQNEAQLEKSRLLSDRFSAERPKGSFSTLEIQRTEQGDSAMYLCASSPTGGAGEKLFFGSGTQLSVL.

This chain links TRBV15 with TRBJ2-2, with 10 nucleotides matching TRBD2. Germline V CDR1 and CDR2: LNHNV, YYDKDF (reference sequence). V lost 4 bases and J lost 5; bases outside the gene matches: 4. The CDR3 is made up of 15 amino acids. The CDR3 coding sequence is TGTGCCACCAGCAAATCTAGCGGGGGAACCGGGGAGCTGTTTTTT. Protein sequence: CATSKSSGGTGELFF.

This clone was found a few times. The J gene is TRBJ2-7, the V gene TRBV5-1; possible D gene TRBD1, 6 bases. CDR1 and CDR2 (germline): SGHRS, YFSETQ. V gave up 0 bases and J gave up 7 bases, with 17 bases separating them. This CDR3 is built from 15 residues. CDR3 residues: CASSLDAQGPREQYF. CDR3 bases: TGCGCCAGCAGCTTGGACGCACAGGGACCCAGGGAGCAGTACTTC. The full variable domain, rest sourced from reference TRBV5-1 and TRBJ2-7, is KAGVTQTPRYLIKTRGQQVTLSCSPISGHRSVSWYQQTPGQGLQFLFEYFSETQRNKGNFPGRFSGRQFSNSRSEMNVSTLELGDSALYLCASSLDAQGPREQYFGPGTRLTVT.

This rearrangement joins TRBV27 to TRBJ1-1; D is undetermined. V shed 0 bases and J shed 1 base, with 6 bases lying between them. This CDR3 has 14 residues. Germline CDR1 is MNHEY and CDR2 is SMNVEV (reference sequence). The CDR3 coding sequence is TGTGCCAGCAGTTTATCGCGCGGGAACACTGAAGCTTTCTTT. Translating gives CASSLSRGNTEAFF.

In DNA, the CDR3 is TGTGCCTGGGACAGTCTCTCTGAAGCTTTCTTT. Translation: CAWDSLSEAFF. V and J are TRBV30 and TRBJ1-1; possible D gene TRBD1, 5 bases. V lost 5 bases to trimming and J lost 6 bases, with 10 bases between them. This CDR3 is 11 amino acids long. Germline CDR1 is GTSNPN and CDR2 is SVGIG (reference sequence).

The chain has TRBV4-3 and TRBJ1-2, with D uncertain. This CDR3 is 13 amino acids long. The germline CDR1 and CDR2 sequences are LGHNA and YSLEER. The V end lost 0 bases, the J end lost 6 bases, and 8 bases lay between the germline ends. This CDR3 is CASSQEGGNGYTF. The CDR3 DNA reads TGCGCCAGCAGCCAAGAAGGAGGGAATGGCTACACCTTC.

The chain is built from TRBV5-5 and TRBJ2-3; D perhaps matches TRBD2 (6 bases). The V gene's germline CDR1 is SGHKS and CDR2 YYEKEE (reference sequence). The V and J ends lost 4 bases and 0 bases respectively, with 12 bases between them. This CDR3 spans 15 amino acids. The CDR3 DNA sequence: TGTGCCAGCAGCCCGGGACTTACTAGCACAGATACGCAGTATTTT. Protein sequence: CASSPGLTSTDTQYF.

V is TRBV18 and J is TRBJ2-2; D is undetermined. The V end was cut by 4 bases, the J end by 6 bases, with 9 bases between. Per germline, CDR1 KGHSH and CDR2 LQKENI. This CDR3 has 13 residues. CDR3 protein: CASSLPKSGELFF. In DNA form, the CDR3 reads TGTGCCAGCTCACTTCCCAAATCCGGGGAGCTGTTTTTT.

The V call is TRBV7-3, the J call TRBJ1-2, with a weak D call TRBD1 (6 bases). Germline loops: CDR1 SGHTA, CDR2 FQGTGA. Trimming removed 6 bases from V and 7 bases from J, with 12 bases in between. The CDR3 is made up of 12 amino acids. Here the CDR3 DNA reads TGTGCCAGCAGTTCTACAGGGACTGGCTACACCTTC. Translated: CASSSTGTGYTF.

This rearrangement joins TRBV6-2 or TRBV6-3 to TRBJ2-5, with 13 bases that match TRBD2. The V gene's germline CDR1 is MNHEY and CDR2 SVGEGT. V shed 5 bases, J shed 8 bases, and the junction held 5 bases outside the gene matches. The CDR3 contains 14 residues. CDR3 coding DNA: TGTGCCAGCAGTACCACTAGCGGGGGGGCCACCCAGTACTTC. This encodes CASSTTSGGATQYF.

The chain joins TRBV9 to TRBJ2-3; tentatively, D is TRBD1 (5 bases). Per the germline V gene, CDR1 is SGDLS and CDR2 is YYNGEE. V was clipped by 0 bases and J by 5 bases, with 13 bases between them. The CDR3 length is 15 residues. CDR3 in amino acids: CASSVEGFIRDTQYF. Written as DNA, the CDR3 is TGTGCCAGCAGCGTAGAGGGGTTTATACGAGATACGCAGTATTTT. Filled out from reference TRBV9 and TRBJ2-3, the complete variable domain reads DSGVTQTPKHLITATGQRVTLRCSPRSGDLSVYWYQQSLDQGLQFLIQYYNGEERAKGNILERFSAQQFPDLHSELNLSSLELGDSALYFCASSVEGFIRDTQYFGPGTRLTVL.